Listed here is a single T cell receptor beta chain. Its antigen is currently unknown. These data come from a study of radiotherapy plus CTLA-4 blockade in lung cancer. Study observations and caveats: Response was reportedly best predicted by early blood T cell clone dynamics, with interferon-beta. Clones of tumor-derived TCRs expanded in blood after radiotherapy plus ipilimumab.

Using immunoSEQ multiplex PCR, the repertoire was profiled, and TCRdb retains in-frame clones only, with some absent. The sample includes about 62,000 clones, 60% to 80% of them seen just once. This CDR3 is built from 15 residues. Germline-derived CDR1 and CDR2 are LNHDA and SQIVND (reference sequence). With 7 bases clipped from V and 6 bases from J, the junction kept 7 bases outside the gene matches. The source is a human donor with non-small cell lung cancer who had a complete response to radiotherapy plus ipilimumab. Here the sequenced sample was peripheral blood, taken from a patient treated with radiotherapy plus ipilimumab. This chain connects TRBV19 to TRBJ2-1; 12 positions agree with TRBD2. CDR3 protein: CASISSGGASNEQFF. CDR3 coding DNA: TGTGCCAGTATCTCTAGCGGGGGGGCGTCCAATGAGCAGTTCTTC.